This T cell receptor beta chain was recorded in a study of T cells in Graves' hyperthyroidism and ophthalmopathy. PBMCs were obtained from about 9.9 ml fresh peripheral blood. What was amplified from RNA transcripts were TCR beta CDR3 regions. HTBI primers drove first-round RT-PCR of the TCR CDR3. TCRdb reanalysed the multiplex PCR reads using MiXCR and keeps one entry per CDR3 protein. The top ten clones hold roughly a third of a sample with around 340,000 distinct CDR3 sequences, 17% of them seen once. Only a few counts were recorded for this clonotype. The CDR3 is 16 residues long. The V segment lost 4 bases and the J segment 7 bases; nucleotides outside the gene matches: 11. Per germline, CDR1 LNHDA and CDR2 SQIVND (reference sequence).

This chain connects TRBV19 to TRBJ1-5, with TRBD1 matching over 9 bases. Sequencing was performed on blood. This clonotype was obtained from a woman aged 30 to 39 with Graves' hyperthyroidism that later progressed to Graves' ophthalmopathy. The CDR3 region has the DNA TGTGCCAGTAGTACTATACAGGGGGCGCGTCCACAGCCCCAGCATTTT. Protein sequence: CASSTIQGARPQPQHF.